This paragraph covers one T cell receptor (beta chain) sequence. The sample belongs to a study of CD8+ T cells in alopecia areata. RNA extraction and reverse transcription yielded cDNA as sequencing template. The repertoire was sequenced with immunoSEQ multiplex PCR; TCRdb's copy has only in-frame clones and lacks some. The table lists a few hundred thousand clones, more than 60% of them singletons. As for treatment: oral pan-JAK inhibitor, 5-10 mg twice daily. Punch biopsies of lesional scalp, plus peripheral blood, were taken from alopecia areata patients. The CDR3 has 16 residues. Trimming left V 5 bases short and J 5 bases short, with 21 bases between. The V gene's germline CDR1 is LNHNV and CDR2 YYDKDF (reference sequence).

This TCR was sampled from a human donor with alopecia areata. The sample consisted of CD4+ T cells sorted from blood, taken around week 44, from a patient treated with tofacitinib. The rearrangement joins TRBV15 to TRBJ1-1; D ambiguous. The CDR3 DNA is TGTGCCACCAGCCCAGAGCTGGCCCAGGCTTGGACTGAAGCTTTCTTT. Its translation is CATSPELAQAWTEAFF.